This T cell receptor beta chain emerged from a study of cytomegalovirus exposure and HLA in healthy donors. Study context: Early on, a data release was issued that held about 85 million unique TCRs from HLA-typed donors.

The PCR was carried out with 60 Vbeta primers and 13 Jbeta primers. Here immunoSEQ multiplex PCR was the method, and the copy in TCRdb shows in-frame clones only, minus some. This table has over 75,000 clones, approximately 80% appearing once. Healthy bone marrow donors formed the donor group. Of note for this clone: Its antigen is as yet unknown.

Findings and caveats of the study: In terms of immune exposure information, only CMV serostatus was available. TCR beta V- and J-gene trimming, according to a later analysis, was linked to a missense DCLRE1C variant.

Material: PBMCs. The sequence was obtained from a male donor in good health and CMV-seropositive.

The CDR3 here is CASSIQGAREQFF. In DNA form, the CDR3 reads TGTGCCAGCAGCATTCAGGGGGCTAGAGAGCAGTTCTTC. J is TRBJ2-1 and V is TRBV27, with TRBD1 matching 8 bases. The CDR3 has 13 amino acids. The V segment lost 6 bases and the J segment 10 bases; nucleotides outside the gene matches: 8. Germline V gene sequence: CDR1 MNHEY, CDR2 SMNVEV (reference sequence).